Following are 27 T cell receptor beta chains from one sample sequenced in a study of naive CD8 T cells in extremely preterm neonates. Sequenced by immunoSEQ multiplex PCR; TCRdb stores in-frame clones only, minus some. The sample includes about 4,200 clones, around 97% of them seen just once. The material sequenced was naive CD8+ T cells from blood. These receptors were obtained from a human donor in good health.

The chain employs TRBV10-2 and TRBJ2-3; 12 bases align to TRBD2. The CDR3 extends over 15 amino acids. CDR1 WSHSY and CDR2 SAAADI come from the germline V gene. V shed 4 bases, J shed 1 base, and the junction held 0 bases outside the gene matches. DNA for the CDR3: TGCGCCAGCAGTGGACTAGCGGGGGGCACAGATACGCAGTATTTT. This sequence encodes CASSGLAGGTDTQYF.

V and J are TRBV5-6 and TRBJ2-3, with 10 bases identical to TRBD2. Germline V gene data show CDR1 as SGHDT and CDR2 as YYEEEE. V was pared by 3 bases and J by 4 bases, with 8 bases of the junction left unmatched. The CDR3 is made up of 16 amino acids. As DNA, the CDR3 is TGTGCCAGCAGCTATGGAACTAGCGGGGTCGCAGATACGCAGTATTTT. Encoded protein: CASSYGTSGVADTQYF.

The genes are TRBV6-1 and TRBJ1-3; possible D gene TRBD1, 6 bases. The CDR3 is made up of 17 amino acids. V gave up 2 bases and J gave up 8 bases, with 22 bases separating them. CDR1 MNHNS and CDR2 SASEGT come from the germline V gene. The CDR3 reads CASSEPPLLGAGDTIYF. The CDR3 nucleotides read TGTGCCAGCAGTGAACCCCCCCTCTTGGGGGCTGGGGACACCATATATTTT.

The chain is built from TRBV13 and TRBJ2-3, with a possible D match to TRBD1 (6 bases). Trimming left V 5 bases short and J 0 bases short, with 18 bases between. The CDR3 totals 17 residues. Per germline, CDR1 PRHDT and CDR2 FYEKMQ (reference sequence). CDR3 DNA sequence: TGTGCCAGCAGCGACACAGGGTTTCCTTCTAGCACAGATACGCAGTATTTT. Translating it yields CASSDTGFPSSTDTQYF. The whole variable domain, remainder taken from reference TRBV13 and TRBJ2-3, is AAGVIQSPRHLIKEKRETATLKCYPIPRHDTVYWYQQGPGQDPQFLISFYEKMQSDKGSIPDRFSAQQFSDYHSELNMSSLELGDSALYFCASSDTGFPSSTDTQYFGPGTRLTVL.

The genes are TRBV19 and TRBJ1-5; 9 bases match TRBD1. The J segment lost 5 bases and the V segment lost 1 base, leaving 9 bases of the junction unmatched. Germline CDR1 LNHDA, CDR2 SQIVND (reference sequence). This CDR3 has 17 residues. This chain's CDR3 is CASSIGGTGRPDQPQHF. As DNA, the CDR3 is TGTGCCAGTAGTATAGGCGGGACAGGGAGGCCGGATCAGCCCCAGCATTTT.

This chain connects TRBV4-2 to TRBJ1-6; TRBD1 matches 10 bases. The CDR3 runs to 18 residues. Germline V gene data show CDR1 as LGHNA and CDR2 as YNFKEQ. V lost 0 bases to trimming and J lost 6 bases; unmatched junction nucleotides: 8. The CDR3 DNA reads TGTGCCAGCAGCCAAGATGACAGGGGGCCCAACTCTAATTCACCCCTCCACTTT. This gives the protein CASSQDDRGPNSNSPLHF.

The V and J genes are TRBV7-2 and TRBJ2-3; the match to TRBD2 covers 7 bases. The CDR3 sequence is 18 residues long. From germline, CDR1 is SGHTA and CDR2 FQGNSA. The V segment lost 5 bases and the J segment 0 bases; nucleotides outside the gene matches: 14. The CDR3 spells CASSPHISGESSTDTQYF. Here the CDR3 DNA reads TGTGCCAGCAGCCCCCATATAAGCGGGGAGTCTAGCACAGATACGCAGTATTTT.

The chain couples TRBV29-1 to TRBJ2-7; 9 bases map to TRBD1. The length of the CDR3 is 15 residues. The trim removed 1 base at V and 7 bases at J, leaving 11 bases unmatched. The germline V gene has CDR1 SQVTM and CDR2 ANQGSEA. DNA of the CDR3: TGCAGCGTTGAAGTGGCGGGACAGGGAAAACCGGAGCAGTACTTC. It specifies CSVEVAGQGKPEQYF.

This clone was recorded only once. The chain links TRBV27 to TRBJ2-7; 11 bases match TRBD1. This CDR3 spans 14 amino acids. The V gene's germline CDR1 is MNHEY and CDR2 SMNVEV (reference sequence). The J segment lost 4 bases and the V segment lost 4 bases, leaving 3 bases of the junction unmatched. DNA for the CDR3: TGTGCCAGCAGTTCCGGGACAGGGGGATACGAGCAGTACTTC. It translates to CASSSGTGGYEQYF.

V is TRBV7-6 and J is TRBJ1-5; D is unresolved. With 1 base removed from V and 6 bases from J, the gap between germline ends came to 10 bases. Germline V lookup: CDR1 SGHVS, CDR2 FNYEAQ. This CDR3 is 14 amino acids long. As DNA, the CDR3 is TGTGCCAGCAGCTTAGGGGGTGCGGGTCAGCCCCAGCATTTT. Protein product: CASSLGGAGQPQHF.

This chain joins TRBV5-6 and TRBJ1-6; D call uncertain. Germline values: CDR1 SGHDT, CDR2 YYEEEE. Trimming cost V 0 bases and J 1 base, with 11 bases left between them. The CDR3 has 17 residues. The CDR3 spells CASSLGGPRSYNSPLHF. CDR3 nucleotide sequence: TGTGCCAGCAGCTTGGGTGGCCCTAGGTCCTATAATTCACCCCTCCACTTT.

V and J are TRBV7-9 and TRBJ1-1; tentative D call: TRBD1 (6 bases). Germline CDR1 SEHNR, CDR2 FQNEAQ (reference sequence). The CDR3 has 17 amino acids. The ends were cut back, 1 base at V and 1 base at J, with 16 bases in the middle. The CDR3 spells CASSLEGGGSPNTEAFF. The CDR3 DNA reads as TGTGCCAGCAGCTTAGAGGGGGGGGGTTCGCCGAACACTGAAGCTTTCTTT.

For this clone: An end of the junction does not agree with germline; a read error may underlie this. This chain joins TRBV27 and TRBJ1-4; no clear D gene. CDR3 length equals 14 residues. Germline CDR1 MNHEY, CDR2 SMNVEV (reference sequence). The CDR3 DNA follows: TGTGCCGGCAGGTCCCGGGGAGGGAATGAAAAACTGTTTTTT. As protein: CAGRSRGGNEKLFF.

Only one count was recorded for this clone. One junction end disagrees with the germline gene, perhaps due to a read error. Other nucleotide sequences from this sample produce the same CDR3. The V call is TRBV2, the J call TRBJ1-6; perhaps TRBD1 as D (6 bases). The CDR3 runs 14 residues. Germline CDR1 and CDR2: SNHLY and FYNNEI. The DNA for the CDR3 is TGTGCCAGCAGTGGGGAGGGGGAAAATTCCCCCCTCCACTTT. This sequence encodes CASSGEGENSPLHF.

The chain has TRBV4-2 and TRBJ1-1; D is uncertain. Germline-derived CDR1 and CDR2 are LGHNA and YNFKEQ. The CDR3 contains 14 residues. V lost 4 bases and J lost 1, with 10 bases in between. CDR3 nucleotides: TGTGCCAGCAGCCTATCACAGCAGAACACTGAAGCTTTCTTT. This sequence encodes CASSLSQQNTEAFF.

V and J are TRBV6-6 and TRBJ2-7, with D possibly matching TRBD1 (6 bases). Looked up from germline, CDR1 is MNHNY and CDR2 is SVGAGI (reference sequence). CDR3 size: 13 residues. V was pared by 6 bases and J by 7 bases, with 16 bases between. The CDR3 region is CASSPGAGVEQYF. CDR3 sequence (DNA): TGTGCCAGCAGCCCCGGGGCAGGGGTTGAGCAGTACTTC.

This chain links TRBV4-1 with TRBJ2-2; D perhaps matches TRBD2 (6 bases). CDR1 is MGHRA and CDR2 is YSYEKL in the germline V gene. The CDR3 has 15 residues. The V end lost 6 bases, the J end lost 6 bases, and 17 bases lay between the germline ends. CDR3 sequence: CASSTLGGTAGELFF. The CDR3 region has the DNA TGCGCCAGCAGTACCCTCGGGGGAACGGCCGGGGAGCTGTTTTTT.

The V call is TRBV2, the J call TRBJ2-3; D uncertain. V was pared by 0 bases and J by 1 base, with 11 bases between. Germline values: CDR1 SNHLY, CDR2 FYNNEI. The CDR3 is 16 amino acids. The DNA for the CDR3 is TGTGCCAGCAGTGAAGCGCTTTCTCTACGCACAGATACGCAGTATTTT. It yields the protein CASSEALSLRTDTQYF.

The rearrangement joins TRBV27 to TRBJ1-6, with 7 bases that match TRBD1. The CDR3 has 16 residues. The V segment lost 0 bases and the J segment 7 bases; nucleotides outside the gene matches: 6. Germline V gene sequence: CDR1 MNHEY, CDR2 SMNVEV (reference sequence). The CDR3 is CASSLSGQVGNSPLHF. The CDR3 DNA follows: TGTGCCAGCAGTTTATCCGGACAGGTTGGGAATTCACCCCTCCACTTT.

This clone was detected once. The chain has TRBV7-9 and TRBJ1-4, with no clear D. V lost 5 bases and J lost 3, with 10 bases in between. This CDR3 spans 14 amino acids. Per germline, CDR1 SEHNR and CDR2 FQNEAQ (reference sequence). The CDR3 region has the DNA TGTGCCAGCAGCCTTGACAAAGCTAATGAAAAACTGTTTTTT. Translation gives CASSLDKANEKLFF.

V gene TRBV4-1 combines with J gene TRBJ2-1, with 10 positions matching TRBD2. The J segment lost 15 bases and the V segment lost 4 bases, leaving 9 bases of the junction unmatched. Germline V gives CDR1 MGHRA, CDR2 YSYEKL. CDR3 length equals 13 residues. CDR3 region: CASSLPSGGSPFF. Here the CDR3 DNA reads TGCGCCAGCAGCCTGCCTAGCGGGGGAAGTCCGTTCTTC.

V and J are TRBV4-1 and TRBJ2-7, with 13 bases matching TRBD2. The V and J ends lost 4 bases and 1 base, in that order; junction bases with no gene match: 1. Germline V gives CDR1 MGHRA, CDR2 YSYEKL. The CDR3 consists of 15 residues. The CDR3 nucleotides are TGCGCCAGCAGCCGGACTAGCGGGGGATCCTACGAGCAGTACTTC. This gives the protein CASSRTSGGSYEQYF.

The chain is built from TRBV7-2 and TRBJ2-5; 9 bases agree with TRBD2. The junction had 12 bases not matched to a gene; V was cut back by 5 bases and J by 5 bases. CDR1 and CDR2 from the germline V gene are SGHTA and FQGNSA. The CDR3 length is 16 residues. This chain's CDR3 is CASSVLAGSGEETQYF. The CDR3 nucleotides read TGTGCCAGCAGCGTACTAGCGGGCTCAGGAGAGGAGACCCAGTACTTC.

This CDR3 is CASSVGGAGGPLYGYTF. The CDR3 DNA is TGTGCCAGCAGCGTAGGAGGTGCGGGGGGCCCTCTCTATGGCTACACCTTC. This chain joins TRBV9 and TRBJ1-2; tentative D call: TRBD1 (6 bases). The germline gives CDR1 SGDLS, CDR2 YYNGEE. This CDR3 has 17 amino acids. V lost 0 bases, J lost 4 bases, and 19 bases lay in between.

The chain has TRBV5-6 and TRBJ2-7; D remains unclear. Germline CDR1 and CDR2: SGHDT and YYEEEE. The V end lost 4 bases, the J end lost 3 bases, and 14 bases lay between the germline ends. The CDR3 runs to 14 residues. The CDR3 nucleotides are TGTGCCAGCAGCCCTGGTGGTTCCTACTACGAGCAGTACTTC. Translated: CASSPGGSYYEQYF. Full variable domain (missing parts from reference TRBV5-6 and TRBJ2-7): DAGVTQSPTHLIKTRGQQVTLRCSPKSGHDTVSWYQQALGQGPQFIFQYYEEEERQRGNFPDRFSGHQFPNYSSELNVNALLLGDSALYLCASSPGGSYYEQYFGPGTRLTVT.

The chain uses TRBV28 and TRBJ1-6, with 8 bases lining up with TRBD1. The ends lost 4 bases at V and 10 bases at J; junction bases unmatched: 6. The CDR3 is made up of 14 amino acids. Per the germline V gene, CDR1 is MDHEN and CDR2 is SYDVKM. This CDR3 reads CASSSDREESPLHF. The CDR3 DNA follows: TGTGCCAGCAGTTCGGACAGGGAAGAATCACCCCTCCACTTT.

The chain joins TRBV25-1 to TRBJ1-1, with 7 bases matching TRBD1. Germline V gene lookup returns CDR1 MGHDK and CDR2 SYGVNS. The CDR3 is 14 amino acids. V dropped 4 bases and J dropped 1; count of bases not matched to a gene: 3. The CDR3 DNA sequence: TGTGCCAGCAGTGCAGGGGGAGCGAACACTGAAGCTTTCTTT. Its protein is CASSAGGANTEAFF.